This T cell receptor (beta chain) was sequenced during a study of cytomegalovirus exposure and HLA in healthy donors (dated by TCRdb to about 2017). General notes on the study: An earlier analysis of under 600 of the donors reported 250 to 300 Gb of sequence data and more than 90 million unique TCR beta sequences from 150 million to 200 million T cells. An early release covering 550 to 700 HLA-typed donors comprised around 300 gigabases of sequencing data and 65 million to 100 million unique TCR sequences. Among the approximately 400 genotyped donors, around 81% belonged to the genetic ancestry cluster associated with self-reported Caucasian donors. The aim of the study was to test whether cataloging public T cell receptors could identify signatures of past pathogen exposure. The study used immunosequencing to profile the T cell repertoires of more than 650 subjects and linked those repertoires to cytomegalovirus serostatus. In addition to the first cohort of 666 subjects, a separate validation cohort of approximately 130 different subjects was used. The study combined high-throughput TCR immunosequencing, statistical association of individual TCRs with disease status, and machine learning to predict cytomegalovirus infection status. To study patterns of TCR occurrence, a later analysis re-analyzed previously published TCR beta repertoires from 666 donors and added high-resolution HLA genotyping. The later analysis used no new phenotypic data to find candidate immune exposures, relying instead on TCR beta sequences and their occurrence across donors. An earlier analysis of 587 of the donors used high-throughput TCR beta sequencing to judge whether each TCR beta V gene segment behaved as functional or pseudogenic. Donor age, sex, ethnicity and CMV serostatus were compiled alongside the repertoire data. A later genetic analysis took genome-wide SNP genotypes for about 55% of the roughly 700 donors and used that subset as a discovery cohort. Every discovery cohort repertoire had been produced on one sequencing platform. Class I and class II HLA loci were covered by the typing at four-digit resolution. The number of donors typed differed by locus, with 629-630 for A, B, C, DRB1 and DQB1, roughly 520 for DQA1, under 610 for DPA1, and around 430 for DPB1. Roughly 5 DR-DQ haplotypes were handled as single units for association and clustering, since linkage in the cohort was strong. Among some 410 genotyped donors of the cohort, an average of around 240,000 unique TCR beta nucleotide sequences were sequenced per donor, roughly 20% of them non-productive.

Libraries came from the immunoSEQ multiplex PCR assay. The multiplex PCR relied on a mix of 60 forward primers for TCR Vbeta segments and 13 reverse primers for TCR Jbeta segments. Amplification of the CDR3 region of rearranged TCR beta genes was performed with a multiplex PCR assay on genomic DNA. The amplified TCR beta libraries were sequenced on the Illumina HiSeq System as 87-base-pair reads. The study's own analysis went as follows. Across the roughly 670 repertoires, a later analysis counted tens of millions of unique TCR beta chains, about 10 million of which were shared by at least two donors. Raw reads were error-corrected and collapsed into unique sequences with a nearest-neighbor algorithm that merged closely related sequences to remove PCR and sequencing errors. CDR3 sequences were aligned to IMGT reference sequences to assign V, D and J gene segments. Each retained sequence needed at least a six-nucleotide match to both a V gene segment and a J gene segment. Rearrangements were called productive when the CDR3 lacked stop codons and stayed in frame with V and J; all others were non-productive. Following IMGT convention, CDR3 was defined as the stretch from the second conserved V-encoded cysteine up to the conserved J-encoded phenylalanine. The earlier analysis of some 550 of the donors excluded any sequence lacking an unambiguous match to a single V gene segment. In an earlier analysis of 587 of the donors, V segments were called functional above 56.7% productive rearrangements and were called segregating when the between-donor standard deviation exceeded 5%. To diagnose cytomegalovirus status from the catalog of TCR beta chain sequences, a statistical classification framework was built. A later analysis assigned V and J genes by comparing TCR nucleotide sequences with IMGT/GENE-DB human TR gene sequences. In a later analysis, CDR3 sequences and most-parsimonious VDJ recombination scenarios were assigned using the TCRdist pipeline. In a later analysis, each TCR beta chain was defined by its CDR3 amino acid sequence together with its V-gene family, and reads without a unique V-gene family were excluded. A later analysis removed nearly 600 highly shared, low-generation-probability nucleotide sequences to deal with suspected cross-contamination and a sequencing artifact. In a later analysis, a clonal expansion index was calculated for each public chain from normalized within-repertoire ranks of inferred template counts. A later analysis computed generation probabilities with a VDJ recombination model fitted to out-of-frame rearrangements, and checked the results against IGoR. A later analysis scored TCR-TCR, TCR-HLA and TCR-CMV co-occurrence with hypergeometric tests, applying a repertoire-size bias correction to TCR pairs. To estimate false discovery rates, a later analysis permuted the HLA or CMV assignments 20 times. In a later analysis, co-occurring TCRs were grouped with DBSCAN, and TCRdist sequence similarity was added when clustering was performed within HLA-allele-positive subsets. Repertoires with fewer than 30,000 or more than 120,000 public chains, plus five repertoires with anomalous nucleotide sharing, were excluded from co-occurrence clustering. Imported from immuneACCESS, the table was reduced by TCRdb to in-frame sequences with V and J called. These copies leave out some clones; in studies compared against another copy, an unresolved V gene accounts for under half, and the cause of the remainder is not known. V, J and clone size were drawn from that table, and D and trimming were deduced from the DNA. Here the sample has under 200,000 clones; around 79% occur a single time. The top ten clones comprise 2% to 2.5% of the sample.

A note on this clone: The antigen this receptor binds is unknown. Per-base qualities were not stored, and no clone one base away is much larger.

The cohort comprised some 700 healthy bone marrow donors. At the time of sampling, every cohort member was nominally healthy, though immune exposures that went unrecorded were likely present. The donor was CMV seronegative and belonged to the group of around 400 seronegative cohort members. Each donor provided a peripheral blood sample, and peripheral blood mononuclear cells were used for TCR beta sequencing. Genomic DNA extraction from the blood cell samples was performed with the Qiagen DNeasy Blood Extraction Kit. The investigation overall reported the following: Linkage disequilibrium might explain the correlated functional status among segregating V segments, but an unknown experimental factor could not be ruled out. Across donors, most TCR sequences were observed very rarely, whereas some public TCRs were present in many individuals. A later analysis reported that several top co-occurrence clusters appeared linked to parvovirus B19, influenza, CMV and Epstein-Barr virus. A later analysis found that TCR association rates varied across HLA loci, with DRB1 alleles showing the most associated TCRs and HLA-C alleles the fewest. In a later analysis, HLA-associated TCR beta chains showed more clonal expansion and lower generation probabilities than non-associated chains that were equally common. Roughly uniform sequencing depth across donors was assumed in presence/absence analyses, although this assumption may not hold. A cluster of highly shared sequence variants was judged likely to represent a technical artifact of the sequencing pipeline. According to the authors, the approach could potentially be generalized to other disease states and immunological phenotypes. The earlier analysis of 587 of the donors excluded seventeen rarely observed V segments, including chromosome 9 orphons, because counts were too low. In an earlier analysis of roughly 560 of the donors, most TCR beta V segments were observed in productive rearrangements about 90% or about 30% of the time, broadly matching IMGT annotations. In a later analysis, over 15,000 TCR beta sequences were associated with specific HLA alleles at a false discovery rate of 0.05. An association between a missense DCLRE1C variant and V-gene and J-gene trimming of TCR beta chains was found in a later genetic analysis and replicated in an independent cohort. The cohort was sequenced for TCR beta chains only, and without alpha or paired-chain data the features that could be detected were limited. Because HLA typing was unavailable for some donors at each locus, only the typed subset was used in association tests. The classifier was reported to diagnose cytomegalovirus status with high specificity and sensitivity in both the original and validation cohorts. The study gave a list of 150 to 200 TCR beta chains associated with cytomegalovirus. According to a later analysis, most CMV-associated TCR beta chains appeared to be HLA-restricted, and the HLA associations seemed to be driven largely by CMV exposure. A few of the identified cytomegalovirus-associated TCR beta chains were confirmed in vitro to be specific for cytomegalovirus antigens. Strong co-occurrence of HLA alleles, especially DR and DQ, made assigning TCR associations to individual alleles difficult. Some IMGT-functional V segments, including TRBV6-2 and TRBV6-3, could not be distinguished by the 87-base-pair reads and were therefore excluded. A further reported finding was that TCR beta sequences accurately predicted the HLA-A and HLA-B alleles for most subjects in the first cohort. For the cohort, immune exposure information was limited to CMV serostatus. Compared with the 666-donor mean, donors in an Asian-associated ancestry cluster had fewer N-insertions in productive TCRs, according to a later genetic analysis.

Inclusive of the bounding cysteine and phenylalanine, the CDR3 is 17 residues long. The CDR3 DNA has 51 bases and is translated from base 1. V is pruned by 6 bases and J by 6 bases, leaving 14 bases of the junction without a gene match. Via the germline V gene (reference sequence), CDR1 is MNHEY and CDR2 SMNVEV. The specimen sequenced was PBMCs. This receptor was identified in a man in his forties in good health and CMV-seronegative. The sequence is built from TRBV27 and TRBJ2-7, with 13 middle bases fitting TRBD2. The nucleotide sequence is given as TGTGCCAGCAGGGTGGGGACTAGCGGGAAGGGACCCCCCGAGCAGTACTTC. Translated, this gives CASRVGTSGKGPPEQYF.